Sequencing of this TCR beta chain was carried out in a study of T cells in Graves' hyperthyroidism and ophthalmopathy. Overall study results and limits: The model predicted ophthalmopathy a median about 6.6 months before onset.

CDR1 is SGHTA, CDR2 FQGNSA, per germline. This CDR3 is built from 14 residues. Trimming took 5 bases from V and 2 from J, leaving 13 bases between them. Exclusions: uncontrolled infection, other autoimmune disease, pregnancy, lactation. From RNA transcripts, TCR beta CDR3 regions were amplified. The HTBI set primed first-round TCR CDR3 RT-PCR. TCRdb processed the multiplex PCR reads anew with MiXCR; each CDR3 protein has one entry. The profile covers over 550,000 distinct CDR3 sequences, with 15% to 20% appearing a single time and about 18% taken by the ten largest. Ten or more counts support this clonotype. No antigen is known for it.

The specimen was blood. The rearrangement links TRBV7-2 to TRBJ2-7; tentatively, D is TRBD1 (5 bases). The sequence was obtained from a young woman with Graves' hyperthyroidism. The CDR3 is CASSPRTRAYEQYF. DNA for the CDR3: TGTGCCAGCAGCCCGAGGACACGAGCCTACGAGCAGTACTTC.